The source of this TCR beta chain is a study of cytomegalovirus exposure and HLA in healthy donors. Looking at the study overall: Unique TCRs from HLA-typed donors, 65 million to 85 million of them, were held in an early data release.

A multiplex PCR was run with 60 Vbeta primers and 13 Jbeta primers. Data came from immunoSEQ multiplex PCR; TCRdb stores just in-frame clones and leaves some out. The sample lists 100,000 to 120,000 clones; about 73% were seen once. The CDR3 is made up of 15 amino acids. V lost 2 bases and J lost 0, with 8 bases in between. Germline CDR1 and CDR2: SGHAT and FQNNGV. Study results and caveats: Researchers reported in a later analysis that a missense DCLRE1C variant was tied to TCR beta V- and J-gene trimming. Presence/absence comparisons presumed near-even sequencing depth among donors. Links to common viral pathogens appeared, in a later analysis, for several of the most significant clusters.

Worth noting for this clone: The antigen remains unidentified.

The clonotype originates from a woman in her 30s in good health and CMV-seronegative. This chain joins TRBV11-2 and TRBJ1-3, with D uncertain. The sequencing input was PBMCs. The DNA of the CDR3 is TGTGCCAGCAGCTTACGGTGGAGCTCTGGAAACACCATATATTTT. Protein product: CASSLRWSSGNTIYF.